Shown below are 3 T cell receptor beta chains from a single sample sequenced in a study of blood T cells in healthy people across ages. A J-beta primer mix and a sample-barcoded 5' primer were used in a second PCR of about 7 to 12 cycles. TCRdb reanalysed the 5' RACE reads using MiXCR and keeps one entry per CDR3 protein. Here the sample spans 700,000 or so distinct CDR3 sequences, about a fifth being singletons. Specimen: blood. Receptor source: a man aged 65 to 85 in good health.

V usage is TRBV29-1 and J usage is TRBJ1-2; D unresolved. This CDR3 contains 13 residues. V was shortened by 3 bases and J by 1 base, with 9 bases between the two germline ends. Germline values: CDR1 SQVTM, CDR2 ANQGSEA. CDR3 DNA: TGCAGCGTTGATTATGGGTTTAACTATGGCTACACCTTC. This encodes CSVDYGFNYGYTF.

Only a few counts were recorded for this clonotype. The chain links TRBV12-5 to TRBJ2-1, with TRBD2 as a possible D gene (6 bases). V was clipped by 6 bases and J by 2 bases, with 14 bases between them. From germline, CDR1 is LGHNT and CDR2 FRNRAP. There are 15 residues in the CDR3. The DNA of the CDR3 is TGTGCTAGTGGGGCGGGGTTGGGGACCTACAATGAGCAGTTCTTC. This sequence encodes CASGAGLGTYNEQFF.

The chain joins TRBV20-1 to TRBJ2-1, with TRBD2 identical over 10 bases. Germline assignment: CDR1 DFQATT and CDR2 SNEGSKA (reference sequence). The CDR3 spans 16 residues. Trimming at V came to 2 bases and at J to 2 bases, leaving 6 bases not matched to a gene. The DNA for the CDR3 is TGCAGTGCTAGACGCCTAGCGGGGGTAACCTACAATGAGCAGTTCTTC. Translation gives CSARRLAGVTYNEQFF.